These 16 T cell receptor beta chains share one sample of origin, sequenced in a study of blood T cell repertoires in COVID-19 (dated by TCRdb to the early 2020s). The library was built by means of the immunoSEQ multiplex PCR assay. Not all clones reach the TCRdb copy of this immuneACCESS table, which keeps in-frame sequences only. Checked studies attribute under half of the gap to unresolved V genes and leave the rest unexplained. This sample lists approximately 70,000 clones; 80% to 90% were detected once. Roughly 6.5% of the sample is in the top ten clones. The sequenced sample consisted of peripheral blood. The source is a man aged 45 to 65 with active COVID-19.

The sample holds a few counts of this clone. The chain employs TRBV7-9 and TRBJ1-6, with D uncertain. The CDR3 runs to 12 residues. V was pared by 5 bases and J by 5 bases, with 4 bases between. From germline, CDR1 is SEHNR and CDR2 FQNEAQ (reference sequence). As DNA, the CDR3 is TGTGCCAGCAGCCGCGATAATTCACCCCTCCACTTT. Amino acids: CASSRDNSPLHF.

The V gene is TRBV5-1, the J gene TRBJ2-1, with D unresolved. This CDR3 is built from 15 residues. V lost 0 bases, J lost 9 bases, and 16 bases lay in between. The V gene's germline CDR1 is SGHRS and CDR2 YFSETQ. The CDR3 protein is CASSLDAGTASEQFF. CDR3 in DNA: TGCGCCAGCAGCTTGGACGCAGGAACCGCAAGTGAGCAGTTCTTC.

V is TRBV30 and J is TRBJ1-1; tentatively, D is TRBD1 (6 bases). V was trimmed by 4 bases and J by 2 bases, leaving 17 bases between them. The CDR3 spans 15 residues. Germline V CDR1 and CDR2: GTSNPN, SVGIG (reference sequence). CDR3 in DNA: TGTGCCTGGAACAGGGCGGTAGGAATAAACACTGAAGCTTTCTTT. Amino acid sequence: CAWNRAVGINTEAFF.

A single count supports this clone. The chain's CDR3 is CASSSPTGGRTEAFF. DNA of the CDR3: TGTGCCAGCAGTTCCCCTACAGGGGGGAGGACTGAAGCTTTCTTT. The rearrangement uses TRBV6-5 and TRBJ1-1; 8 bases are a match to TRBD1. Trimming cost V 4 bases and J 5 bases; bases outside gene matches: 9. Germline V gene lookup returns CDR1 MNHEY and CDR2 SVGAGI. The CDR3 loop spans 15 amino acids.

This clone occurred once. The chain has TRBV6-5 and TRBJ1-1; D possibly corresponds to TRBD1 (5 bases). CDR1 is MNHEY and CDR2 is SVGAGI in the germline V gene. V lost 2 bases to trimming and J lost 1 base, with 11 bases between them. CDR3 length: 15 residues. As DNA, the CDR3 is TGTGCCAGCAGTTACCTAGGACACCCGAACACTGAAGCTTTCTTT. Translating it yields CASSYLGHPNTEAFF.

This chain joins TRBV30 and TRBJ1-2; tentative D call: TRBD1 (5 bases). The CDR3 length is 11 residues. Trimming shortened V by 4 bases and J by 7 bases, and 10 bases separated the two germline ends. Germline V gene data show CDR1 as GTSNPN and CDR2 as SVGIG (reference sequence). Here the CDR3 DNA reads TGTGCCTGGAACTATGGGGCTGGCTACACCTTC. Translated, it gives CAWNYGAGYTF.

The gene calls are TRBV4-1 and TRBJ2-7; 14 bases match TRBD2. Germline values: CDR1 MGHRA, CDR2 YSYEKL. J lost 2 bases, V lost 1 base, and 7 bases had no gene match. The CDR3 has 18 residues. CDR3 protein: CASSQGRLAGGKTYEQYF. CDR3 bases: TGCGCCAGCAGCCAAGGACGACTAGCGGGGGGGAAAACCTACGAGCAGTACTTC.

The chain has TRBV27 and TRBJ2-3; TRBD2 matches 7 bases. V shed 6 bases and J 0 bases; nucleotides not matched to a gene: 9. The V gene's germline CDR1 is MNHEY and CDR2 SMNVEV (reference sequence). CDR3 size: 16 residues. This CDR3 is CASRGSGGTSTDTQYF. In DNA, the CDR3 is TGTGCCAGCAGAGGGTCGGGGGGAACTAGCACAGATACGCAGTATTTT.

The chain joins TRBV12-3 or TRBV12-4 to TRBJ2-1; D possibly corresponds to TRBD2 (5 bases). This CDR3 spans 11 amino acids. V lost 5 bases, J lost 7 bases, and 6 bases lay in between. The CDR3 DNA is TGTGCCAGCAGTCCGGGGAATGAGCAGTTCTTC. Translation gives CASSPGNEQFF.

This clone was observed a handful of times. The rearrangement links TRBV6-6 to TRBJ2-1, with 8 nucleotides matching TRBD2. V trimming: 6 bases; J trimming: 0 bases; junction bases outside the gene matches: 4. The CDR3 is 15 residues long. Germline loops: CDR1 MNHNY, CDR2 SVGAGI (reference sequence). The CDR3 bases are TGTGCCAGCAGCCGCGGGACTAGCTCCTACAATGAGCAGTTCTTC. It is translated as CASSRGTSSYNEQFF.

The chain is built from TRBV6-2 or TRBV6-3 and TRBJ2-3; 10 nucleotides align to TRBD2. V was clipped by 5 bases and J by 5 bases; unmatched bases: 10. This CDR3 spans 16 amino acids. Germline V gene sequence: CDR1 MNHEY, CDR2 SVGEGT. The CDR3 nucleotides read TGTGCCAGCAGTACGAGGCTAGCGGGAGCCAGAGATACGCAGTATTTT. Its translation is CASSTRLAGARDTQYF.

V usage is TRBV28 and J usage is TRBJ1-5; 11 bases align to TRBD1. J gave up 8 bases and V 6 bases, and 9 bases lay outside the gene matches. CDR1 is MDHEN, CDR2 SYDVKM, per germline. CDR3 length: 15 residues. The DNA of the CDR3 is TGTGCCAGCAGCTCCCTAGGGACAGGGGGTGAGCCCCAGCATTTT. Amino acids: CASSSLGTGGEPQHF.

The chain is built from TRBV21-1 and TRBJ2-7; the DNA was not used to check the table's D call, TRBD1. TRBV21-1 is designated a pseudogene. The CDR3 runs to 15 residues. The CDR3 protein is CASNTGRTGSYEQYF. In nucleotides, the CDR3 is TGTGCCAGCAACACTGGTCGGACAGGATCCTACGAGCAGTACTTC.

Comment on this clone: Germline is not matched at one junction end, which may reflect a read error. The chain is built from TRBV7-9 and TRBJ1-2; 7 bases map to TRBD1. The germline V gene has CDR1 SEHNR and CDR2 FQNEAQ (reference sequence). The CDR3 runs to 14 residues. The CDR3 is CASKSTGRYPRTDF. The CDR3, as DNA: TGTGCCAGCAAATCGACAGGGAGGTACCCTCGGACTGACTTC.

This clone came up once. The chain joins TRBV30 to TRBJ1-3, with 7 bases lining up with TRBD1. CDR3 length: 16 residues. V dropped 1 base and J dropped 1; count of bases not matched to a gene: 7. Germline CDR1 GTSNPN, CDR2 SVGIG (reference sequence). The CDR3 DNA reads as TGTGCCTGGAGTGCCCACAGGGGTAATTCTGGAAACACCATATATTTT. Amino acid sequence: CAWSAHRGNSGNTIYF. The whole variable domain, filled in from reference TRBV30 and TRBJ1-3, reads SQTIHQWPATLVQPVGSPLSLECTVEGTSNPNLYWYRQAAGRGLQLLFYSVGIGQISSEVPQNLSASRPQDRQFILSSKKLLLSDSGFYLCAWSAHRGNSGNTIYFGEGSWLTVV.

This clone was seen more than once but under ten times. This chain connects TRBV10-1 to TRBJ2-1; a possible D gene is TRBD1 (5 bases). There are 14 residues in the CDR3. V lost 5 bases and J 3 bases, leaving 11 bases between the germline ends. Germline V gene lookup returns CDR1 WNHNN and CDR2 SYGVQD (reference sequence). CDR3 loop: CASSSRAYYNEQFF. The CDR3 nucleotides are TGCGCCAGCAGTAGCAGGGCTTACTACAATGAGCAGTTCTTC.